This passage covers 26 T cell receptor beta chains from one sample sequenced in a study of identical twins. TCRdb reanalysed the 5' RACE reads using MiXCR and keeps one entry per CDR3 protein. The sample has approximately 630,000 distinct CDR3 sequences; just over 7% are singletons. This sample also belongs to another study, concerning yellow fever vaccine responses in identical twins.

The sequenced material came from PBMCs. These receptors were obtained from a woman under 30 in good health.

This clonotype was detected a few times. The CDR3, as DNA: TGTGCCAGCAGCTTATTTTCGGGGAACTACAATGAGCAGTTCTTC. Its translation is CASSLFSGNYNEQFF. The chain combines TRBV7-2 with TRBJ2-1; weak D call: TRBD2 (5 bases). V was cut by 2 bases and J by 3 bases, with 11 bases left in between. The CDR3 is 15 residues long. The germline V gene encodes CDR1 SGHTA and CDR2 FQGNSA.

Only a few counts were recorded for this clonotype. This chain uses TRBV24-1 with TRBJ1-2; tentative D call: TRBD1 (6 bases). V dropped 6 bases and J dropped 4 bases, with 11 bases sitting between them. Germline-derived CDR1 and CDR2 are KGHDR and SFDVKD. There are 13 residues in the CDR3. In nucleotides, the CDR3 is TGTGCCACCAGTACAGGGATGGCCTATGGCTACACCTTC. This sequence encodes CATSTGMAYGYTF.

The table lists this clonotype with a few counts. The chain uses TRBV5-6 and TRBJ1-6, with no clear D. The CDR3 contains 16 residues. Trimming stripped 2 bases from V and 0 bases from J, with 9 bases between. CDR1 is SGHDT and CDR2 is YYEEEE in the germline V gene. The CDR3 bases are TGTGCCAGCAGCTTCCAGCCAAGCTCCTATAATTCACCCCTCCACTTT. Its protein product is CASSFQPSSYNSPLHF.

This clonotype appeared many times. The chain recombines TRBV5-5 with TRBJ1-2, with 8 positions matching TRBD1. The CDR3 is 13 amino acids. The germline V gene encodes CDR1 SGHKS and CDR2 YYEKEE (reference sequence). J gave up 6 bases and V 3 bases, and 4 bases lay outside the gene matches. Here the CDR3 DNA reads TGTGCCAGCAGCTGGACAGGGTTTAATGGCTACACCTTC. This gives the protein CASSWTGFNGYTF.

This clonotype occurred many times. The rearrangement links TRBV12-3 or TRBV12-4 to TRBJ1-1, with 7 bases lining up with TRBD1. The ends lost 4 bases at V and 8 bases at J; junction bases unmatched: 13. The length of the CDR3 is 15 residues. The CDR3 loop is CASSSPKVGGNEAFF. The CDR3 DNA reads TGTGCCAGCAGTTCCCCCAAGGTAGGGGGCAACGAAGCTTTCTTT.

The chain links TRBV7-8 to TRBJ2-3; 9 nucleotides line up with TRBD2. This CDR3 has 18 residues. Germline V lookup: CDR1 SGHVS, CDR2 FQNEAQ. Trimming took 0 bases from V and 0 from J; bases not matched to a gene: 7. The CDR3 reads CASSLAASGVSSTDTQYF. The DNA for the CDR3 is TGTGCCAGCAGCTTAGCGGCTAGCGGGGTGTCTAGCACAGATACGCAGTATTTT.

This clonotype was observed at least ten times. The CDR3 nucleotides are TGCAGTGCTAGGCGGGGGGGCGACAATGAGCAGTTCTTC. This gives the protein CSARRGGDNEQFF. The J gene is TRBJ2-1, the V gene TRBV20-1; 9 bases agree with TRBD2. Germline-derived CDR1 and CDR2 are DFQATT and SNEGSKA (reference sequence). The ends lost 3 bases at V and 5 bases at J; junction bases unmatched: 2. This CDR3 is built from 13 residues.

This clonotype was observed a handful of times. The chain recombines TRBV5-6 with TRBJ1-1; 7 positions match TRBD1. V was clipped by 3 bases and J by 5 bases; unmatched bases: 10. The CDR3 has 15 residues. Germline loops: CDR1 SGHDT, CDR2 YYEEEE. The CDR3 here is CASSYRDRPRTEAFF. The DNA of the CDR3 is TGTGCCAGCAGCTACCGGGACAGACCCAGGACTGAAGCTTTCTTT. Combining the CDR3 with reference TRBV5-6 and TRBJ1-1 gives the whole variable domain DAGVTQSPTHLIKTRGQQVTLRCSPKSGHDTVSWYQQALGQGPQFIFQYYEEEERQRGNFPDRFSGHQFPNYSSELNVNALLLGDSALYLCASSYRDRPRTEAFFGQGTRLTVV.

This clonotype was detected a few times. This chain uses TRBV20-1 with TRBJ2-3; the D gene is possibly TRBD2 (6 bases). Trimming removed 8 bases at V and 5 bases at J, with 17 bases between. The CDR3 length is 13 residues. CDR1 and CDR2 (germline): DFQATT, SNEGSKA (reference sequence). Here the CDR3 reads CSHTGTAVDTQYF. CDR3 DNA: TGCAGTCATACCGGGACTGCCGTAGATACGCAGTATTTT.

The V gene is TRBV12-3 or TRBV12-4, the J gene TRBJ1-5, with D perhaps TRBD1 (5 bases). The CDR3 is 12 residues long. With 8 bases removed from V and 10 bases from J, the gap between germline ends came to 15 bases. The CDR3 coding sequence is TGTGCCAGCCTGAATGGGAGGGGTCCCCAGCATTTT. Protein product: CASLNGRGPQHF.

This chain connects TRBV7-7 to TRBJ2-1; D remains unclear. From germline, CDR1 is SSHAT and CDR2 FNYEAQ (reference sequence). CDR3 size: 15 residues. V was clipped by 5 bases and J by 2 bases, with 13 bases between them. CDR3 sequence (DNA): TGTGCCAGCAGCCAAGGACCCCCGGCCTACAATGAGCAGTTCTTC. Protein sequence: CASSQGPPAYNEQFF.

This clonotype was detected a few times. This chain joins TRBV6-4 and TRBJ2-2, with unresolved D. The V gene lost 3 bases and the J gene lost 7 bases, with 9 bases spanning the gap. The length of the CDR3 is 13 residues. In germline, CDR1 is MRHNA, CDR2 SNTAGT. CDR3 protein: CASSEERGGELFF. The CDR3 coding sequence is TGTGCCAGCAGTGAGGAGAGAGGCGGGGAGCTGTTTTTT.

The rearrangement joins TRBV27 to TRBJ2-1; 9 nucleotides align to TRBD1. The germline gives CDR1 MNHEY, CDR2 SMNVEV (reference sequence). The CDR3 has 15 residues. With 3 bases clipped from V and 3 bases from J, the junction kept 3 bases outside the gene matches. CDR3 coding DNA: TGTGCCAGCAGTTTTAGGGGACAGGGCTACAATGAGCAGTTCTTC. Protein: CASSFRGQGYNEQFF.

The chain combines TRBV28 with TRBJ2-7, with D possibly being TRBD1 (5 bases). The germline gives CDR1 MDHEN, CDR2 SYDVKM. V was trimmed by 3 bases and J by 4 bases, leaving 10 bases between them. The CDR3 has 13 amino acids. The CDR3 region has the DNA TGTGCCAGCAGTTTTGACAGTGGATACGAGCAGTACTTC. Residues: CASSFDSGYEQYF.

This clonotype was observed a few times. This chain joins TRBV5-1 and TRBJ1-2; 9 nucleotides agree with TRBD1. The length of the CDR3 is 14 residues. Germline loops: CDR1 SGHRS, CDR2 YFSETQ. The J segment lost 5 bases and the V segment lost 6 bases, leaving 8 bases of the junction unmatched. As DNA, the CDR3 is TGCGCCAGCACCGATGGACAGGGGATTTATGGCTACACCTTC. Residues: CASTDGQGIYGYTF. Complete variable domain (other parts from reference TRBV5-1 and TRBJ1-2): KAGVTQTPRYLIKTRGQQVTLSCSPISGHRSVSWYQQTPGQGLQFLFEYFSETQRNKGNFPGRFSGRQFSNSRSEMNVSTLELGDSALYLCASTDGQGIYGYTFGSGTRLTVV.

This clonotype occurred many times. V usage is TRBV9 and J usage is TRBJ2-2; 8 nucleotides line up with TRBD2. With 2 bases clipped from V and 4 bases from J, the junction kept 4 bases outside the gene matches. CDR1 is SGDLS, CDR2 YYNGEE, per germline. The CDR3 runs to 15 residues. CDR3 in DNA: TGTGCCAGCAGCGTGGACAGCGGGAGCACCGGGGAGCTGTTTTTT. This translates into CASSVDSGSTGELFF.

This clonotype was recorded many times. The chain combines TRBV12-3 or TRBV12-4 with TRBJ2-1; TRBD1 matches 7 bases. This CDR3 has 14 amino acids. J was trimmed by 6 bases and V by 5 bases; bases with no gene match: 7. The CDR3 loop reads CASSSNHRGNEQFF. CDR3 sequence (DNA): TGTGCCAGCAGTAGTAATCACAGGGGCAATGAGCAGTTCTTC.

This clonotype has ten or more counts. The J gene is TRBJ1-1, the V gene TRBV7-9; the D is unclear. The V gene lost 1 base and the J gene lost 12 bases, with 15 bases spanning the gap. Germline lookup yields CDR1 SEHNR and CDR2 FQNEAQ (reference sequence). This CDR3 spans 13 amino acids. CDR3 residues: CASSLEPTRRSFF. CDR3 nucleotides: TGTGCCAGCAGCTTAGAACCGACAAGAAGATCTTTCTTT.

Here the CDR3 reads CSARPWEGLNTEAFF. CDR3 nucleotides: TGCAGTGCTAGACCTTGGGAGGGGTTGAACACTGAAGCTTTCTTT. The chain links TRBV20-1 to TRBJ1-1; the D gene is possibly TRBD1 (5 bases). Germline V gives CDR1 DFQATT, CDR2 SNEGSKA (reference sequence). Trimming left V 2 bases short and J 0 bases short, with 13 bases between. The CDR3 is 15 amino acids.

This clonotype was observed at least ten times. This rearrangement joins TRBV20-1 to TRBJ2-7, with a tentative D call TRBD2 (5 bases). CDR3 size: 13 residues. Germline V CDR1 and CDR2: DFQATT, SNEGSKA (reference sequence). The V end was cut by 3 bases, the J end by 6 bases, with 15 bases between. The CDR3: CSASLIGAGEQYF. The CDR3 DNA sequence: TGCAGTGCTAGTCTCATAGGTGCGGGCGAGCAGTACTTC.

This clonotype was seen only a few times. This chain connects TRBV4-1 to TRBJ2-5; a possible D gene is TRBD1 (5 bases). Germline-derived CDR1 and CDR2 are MGHRA and YSYEKL. Trimming left V 0 bases short and J 2 bases short, with 16 bases between. The CDR3 loop spans 17 amino acids. CDR3 in DNA: TGCGCCAGCAGCCAAGATGTCGACAGACAATCTCAAGAGACCCAGTACTTC. Its translation: CASSQDVDRQSQETQYF.

This clonotype showed up just a few times. J is TRBJ1-4 and V is TRBV5-1; 10 nucleotides match TRBD1. CDR1 and CDR2 from the germline V gene are SGHRS and YFSETQ. There are 15 residues in the CDR3. Trimming took 5 bases from V and 3 from J; bases not matched to a gene: 4. The CDR3 nucleotides are TGCGCCAGCAGGACAGGGGGCTCGTCTAATGAAAAACTGTTTTTT. It specifies CASRTGGSSNEKLFF.

This clonotype was seen repeatedly, ten times or more. The V and J genes are TRBV7-9 and TRBJ1-1; D unclear. V was pared by 2 bases and J by 1 base, with 8 bases between. The CDR3 is made up of 14 amino acids. The germline CDR1 and CDR2 sequences are SEHNR and FQNEAQ (reference sequence). This CDR3 is CASSLLQKNTEAFF. The DNA of the CDR3 is TGTGCCAGCAGCTTATTACAAAAGAACACTGAAGCTTTCTTT.

A few counts support this clonotype. V and J are TRBV29-1 and TRBJ2-5; TRBD1 matches 7 bases. V lost 4 bases to trimming and J lost 5 bases; unmatched junction nucleotides: 10. CDR1 is SQVTM and CDR2 is ANQGSEA in the germline V gene. CDR3 length: 14 residues. This chain's CDR3 is CSVVLQGVFETQYF. CDR3 nucleotides: TGCAGCGTTGTTTTGCAGGGGGTTTTCGAGACCCAGTACTTC.

At least ten counts were recorded for this clonotype. The chain links TRBV24-1 to TRBJ2-1; the match to TRBD2 covers 9 bases. Germline V gene data show CDR1 as KGHDR and CDR2 as SFDVKD. The junction had 9 bases not matched to a gene; V was cut back by 10 bases and J by 0 bases. The CDR3 totals 16 residues. Here the CDR3 DNA reads TGTGCCACAGGCGGGGCGGGAGGGAGCTCCTACAATGAGCAGTTCTTC. Translation gives CATGGAGGSSYNEQFF.

This chain uses TRBV2 with TRBJ1-3; D may be TRBD1 (6 bases). Trimming took 5 bases from V and 3 from J, leaving 8 bases between them. CDR3 size: 13 residues. From germline, CDR1 is SNHLY and CDR2 FYNNEI. CDR3 sequence: CASSWTVGNTIYF. The CDR3 nucleotides are TGTGCCAGCAGTTGGACAGTTGGAAACACCATATATTTT.